These 32 T cell receptor beta chains were sequenced from one sample in a study of CD8+CD57+ T cells in acquired aplastic anemia. All patients picked for sequencing had shown, by flow cytometry, an expansion of CD8+CD57+ cells. TCR beta VDJ and CDR3 profiling used genomic DNA as template. From the reads, TCRdb called clonotypes with MiXCR, one entry per CDR3 protein. This sample has roughly 180,000 distinct CDR3 sequences; about three fifths occur once, and the top ten carry approximately 40%. Material: sorted CD4+, CD8+, or CD8+CD57+ T cells (not recorded which) from PBMCs. These receptors originate from a human donor with aplastic anemia.

The rearrangement links TRBV6-2 or TRBV6-3 to TRBJ2-2; tentatively, D is TRBD2 (6 bases). CDR1 MNHEY and CDR2 SVGEGT come from the germline V gene. V was pared by 7 bases and J by 1 base, with 16 bases between. CDR3 length: 16 residues. CDR3 protein: CASKGLSFRNTGELFF. In DNA form, the CDR3 reads TGTGCCAGCAAGGGACTCAGTTTTAGGAACACCGGGGAGCTGTTTTTT.

The V gene is TRBV7-9, the J gene TRBJ1-2; D not certain. Germline CDR1 and CDR2: SEHNR and FQNEAQ (reference sequence). The CDR3 runs to 12 residues. The V gene lost 1 base and the J gene lost 6 bases, with 6 bases spanning the gap. CDR3 in DNA: TGTGCCAGCAGCTTAGTTGGACATGGCTACACCTTC. Protein: CASSLVGHGYTF.

The chain employs TRBV6-4 and TRBJ2-3, with D maybe TRBD2 (7 bases). Germline V gene lookup returns CDR1 MRHNA and CDR2 SNTAGT. The CDR3 length is 15 residues. The V gene lost 3 bases and the J gene lost 6 bases, with 16 bases spanning the gap. CDR3 nucleotide sequence: TGTGCCAGCAGTGAAACGGACGGGGGGCCGGATACGCAGTATTTT. It yields the protein CASSETDGGPDTQYF.

The chain is built from TRBV7-8 and TRBJ1-2; no definite D call. This CDR3 comprises 14 residues. Germline CDR1 is SGHVS and CDR2 is FQNEAQ. V lost 2 bases and J lost 7, with 14 bases in between. CDR3 bases: TGTGCCAGCAGCTTACTGTTGGCAGGCGCTGGCTACACCTTC. This encodes CASSLLLAGAGYTF.

This clonotype was observed a single time. This rearrangement joins TRBV7-2 to TRBJ2-5; no firm D call. Germline CDR1 SGHTA, CDR2 FQGNSA. V gave up 3 bases and J gave up 5 bases, with 7 bases separating them. The CDR3 covers 12 residues. The CDR3 DNA reads as TGTGCCAGCAGCTTTTACGCGGAGACCCAGTACTTC. It is translated as CASSFYAETQYF.

The chain uses TRBV29-1 and TRBJ2-7; a possible D gene is TRBD2 (5 bases). The CDR3 is 11 amino acids. Looked up from germline, CDR1 is SQVTM and CDR2 is ANQGSEA. V was cut by 6 bases and J by 4 bases, with 10 bases left in between. The CDR3: CSVLTGYEQYF. The CDR3 DNA reads TGCAGCGTCCTAACGGGGTACGAGCAGTACTTC.

V is TRBV7-6 and J is TRBJ1-5; no clear D gene. The CDR3 totals 13 residues. Trimming stripped 4 bases from V and 3 bases from J, with 7 bases between. From germline, CDR1 is SGHVS and CDR2 FNYEAQ. The CDR3 is CASSSGYNQPQHF. The CDR3 DNA reads TGTGCCAGCAGCTCGGGTTACAATCAGCCCCAGCATTTT.

The chain employs TRBV9 and TRBJ2-2; a weak D match, TRBD2 (6 bases). Per germline, CDR1 SGDLS and CDR2 YYNGEE. The V end lost 3 bases, the J end lost 5 bases, and 14 bases lay between the germline ends. The CDR3 has 15 amino acids. CDR3 DNA: TGTGCCAGCAGCGCGTTTATAGGGACTACCGGGGAGCTGTTTTTT. Its protein product is CASSAFIGTTGELFF.

The J gene is TRBJ1-2, the V gene TRBV19; D unclear. Trimming removed 4 bases at V and 0 bases at J, with 6 bases between. Germline CDR1 reads LNHDA; CDR2 reads SQIVND (reference sequence). CDR3 length: 13 residues. CDR3 coding DNA: TGTGCCAGTAGTACGGACCCTAACTATGGCTACACCTTC. Encoded protein: CASSTDPNYGYTF.

Here the CDR3 reads CSVEGQGLYEQYF. The CDR3 DNA is TGCAGCGTTGAGGGACAGGGGCTCTACGAGCAGTACTTC. This chain connects TRBV29-1 to TRBJ2-7, with 10 bases identical to TRBD1. V was clipped by 3 bases and J by 3 bases; unmatched bases: 2. The CDR3 sequence is 13 residues long. CDR1 SQVTM and CDR2 ANQGSEA come from the germline V gene.

The table lists this clonotype with a few counts. Relative to the germline gene, one junction end is altered; a read error may explain this. The rearrangement joins TRBV12-3 or TRBV12-4 to TRBJ1-2; D remains ambiguous. The CDR3 covers 11 residues. The CDR3 sequence: CATSGGHGYTF. The CDR3 nucleotides read TGTGCCACCAGTGGAGGCCATGGCTACACCTTC.

This clonotype was observed once. The CDR3 spells CSARGTGELFF. DNA for the CDR3: TGCAGTGCTAGGGGGACAGGGGAGCTGTTTTTT. The chain couples TRBV20-1 to TRBJ2-2; possibly TRBD1 for D (6 bases). The CDR3 length is 11 residues. Trimming shortened V by 3 bases and J by 8 bases, and 7 bases separated the two germline ends. Per the germline V gene, CDR1 is DFQATT and CDR2 is SNEGSKA (reference sequence).

The rearrangement joins TRBV9 to TRBJ2-5, with TRBD1 identical over 8 bases. Germline V gene sequence: CDR1 SGDLS, CDR2 YYNGEE. Germline trimming cut 0 bases from V and 3 bases from J; bases unmatched to any gene: 4. This CDR3 has 15 amino acids. The CDR3 coding sequence is TGTGCCAGCAGCGTAGACGGACAGGGAGAAGAGACCCAGTACTTC. Protein sequence: CASSVDGQGEETQYF.

This clonotype was counted ten times or more. The chain uses TRBV7-2 and TRBJ2-3, with 9 bases lining up with TRBD1. This CDR3 region has 16 residues. The germline V gene encodes CDR1 SGHTA and CDR2 FQGNSA. V was clipped by 3 bases and J by 2 bases; unmatched bases: 6. The CDR3 spells CASSLRQGGDTDTQYF. CDR3 nucleotide sequence: TGTGCCAGCAGCTTGCGACAGGGGGGAGACACAGATACGCAGTATTTT.

The genes are TRBV9 and TRBJ2-7, with TRBD2 matching 11 bases. This CDR3 region has 13 residues. The germline gives CDR1 SGDLS, CDR2 YYNGEE. V was pared by 3 bases and J by 6 bases, with 2 bases of the junction left unmatched. The CDR3 sequence: CASSGGTSGEQYF. In DNA form, the CDR3 reads TGTGCCAGCAGCGGGGGGACTAGCGGCGAGCAGTACTTC.

This clonotype was recorded many times. This chain uses TRBV12-5 with TRBJ1-2; D is ambiguous. Looked up from germline, CDR1 is LGHNT and CDR2 is FRNRAP. The V gene lost 0 bases and the J gene lost 7 bases, with 21 bases spanning the gap. The CDR3 consists of 17 residues. In DNA, the CDR3 is TGTGCTAGTGGTTTGGTACAAGTGACTGGGCTCCCGACTGGCTACACCTTC. This sequence encodes CASGLVQVTGLPTGYTF.

There are many counts of this clonotype. The chain has TRBV27 and TRBJ2-3; 9 bases are a match to TRBD1. The V segment lost 10 bases and the J segment 3 bases; nucleotides outside the gene matches: 8. The CDR3 loop spans 14 amino acids. Germline lookup yields CDR1 MNHEY and CDR2 SMNVEV (reference sequence). CDR3 region: CATSWTGVTDTQYF. The CDR3 DNA follows: TGTGCCACCTCTTGGACAGGGGTGACAGATACGCAGTATTTT.

This clonotype was seen ten or more times. This chain joins TRBV7-9 and TRBJ2-7; TRBD1 matches at 8 bases. The CDR3 contains 15 residues. The germline V gene has CDR1 SEHNR and CDR2 FQNEAQ (reference sequence). V was pared by 4 bases and J by 5 bases, with 10 bases of the junction left unmatched. The CDR3 here is CASSSKLGRGHEQYF. The CDR3 bases are TGTGCCAGCAGCTCCAAGTTGGGCAGGGGGCACGAGCAGTACTTC. The complete variable domain, with remaining parts taken from reference TRBV7-9 and TRBJ2-7, reads DTGVSQNPRHKITKRGQNVTFRCDPISEHNRLYWYRQTLGQGPEFLTYFQNEAQLEKSRLLSDRFSAERPKGSFSTLEIQRTEQGDSAMYLCASSSKLGRGHEQYFGPGTRLTVT.

The sample holds a few counts of this clonotype. This chain connects TRBV9 to TRBJ1-6; D call uncertain. CDR1 and CDR2 from the germline V gene are SGDLS and YYNGEE. V lost 6 bases and J lost 3, with 13 bases in between. The CDR3 is 15 residues long. The CDR3 spells CASTVGLNYNSPLHF. Written as DNA, the CDR3 is TGTGCCAGCACCGTCGGGCTAAACTATAATTCACCCCTCCACTTT.

The V gene is TRBV5-1, the J gene TRBJ1-1; D remains unclear. This CDR3 region has 12 residues. V gave up 2 bases and J gave up 6 bases, with 8 bases separating them. The germline CDR1 and CDR2 sequences are SGHRS and YFSETQ. CDR3 nucleotides: TGCGCCAGCAGCTTAACACGGGCTGAAGCTTTCTTT. Amino acids: CASSLTRAEAFF.

J is TRBJ2-5 and V is TRBV7-2; D is unclear. The CDR3 consists of 14 residues. V gave up 5 bases and J gave up 2 bases, with 12 bases separating them. The germline gives CDR1 SGHTA, CDR2 FQGNSA. The CDR3 DNA sequence: TGTGCCAGCAGCCCCCGGGTAGCACAAGAGACCCAGTACTTC. It encodes CASSPRVAQETQYF.

On this clonotype itself: One junction end disagrees with the germline gene, perhaps due to a read error. The chain is built from TRBV4-1 and TRBJ2-7; D unresolved. The germline gives CDR1 MGHRA, CDR2 YSYEKL. CDR3 length: 15 residues. The CDR3 nucleotides read TGCGCCAGCAGCCAAGAACAAGGAGCACCCCACGAGCAGCACTTC. As protein: CASSQEQGAPHEQHF.

This chain links TRBV7-7 with TRBJ2-3; D possibly corresponds to TRBD1 (5 bases). Germline loops: CDR1 SSHAT, CDR2 FNYEAQ (reference sequence). Trimming took off 1 base at V and 6 bases at J, with 17 bases between the two ends. This CDR3 comprises 16 residues. The CDR3 here is CASSLGSQGSADTQYF. CDR3 DNA sequence: TGTGCCAGCAGCTTAGGTTCGCAGGGCTCAGCGGATACGCAGTATTTT.

The V call is TRBV9, the J call TRBJ1-6; D is perhaps TRBD1 (5 bases). V lost 2 bases, J lost 8 bases, and 11 bases lay in between. The length of the CDR3 is 14 residues. CDR1 is SGDLS, CDR2 YYNGEE, per germline. The CDR3 DNA is TGTGCCAGCAGCGTGGGGGGGTCGGATTCACCCCTCCACTTT. This encodes CASSVGGSDSPLHF.

About this clonotype: The junction does not match germline at one end; this may be a read error. This chain connects TRBV6-5 to TRBJ2-7, with 8 bases aligning to TRBD1. Germline lookup yields CDR1 MNHEY and CDR2 SVGAGI. This CDR3 has 14 residues. For the CDR3, the DNA is TGTGCCAGCAGGTACTTACAGGGGGCCTACGAGCAGTACTTC. Protein product: CASRYLQGAYEQYF.

The J gene is TRBJ2-7, the V gene TRBV10-3; TRBD1 is a possible D gene (5 bases). Germline V CDR1 and CDR2: ENHRY, SYGVKD. The CDR3 covers 14 residues. V lost 6 bases to trimming and J lost 2 bases, with 14 bases between them. The DNA of the CDR3 is TGTGCCATCAGCGCCTCGGACAAGGCCTACGAGCAGTACTTC. Protein sequence: CAISASDKAYEQYF.

This clonotype showed up just a few times. The chain combines TRBV5-8 with TRBJ1-6; a weak D match, TRBD1 (5 bases). The CDR3 sequence is 15 residues long. The germline V and J ends were trimmed by 0 bases and 9 bases, with 13 bases remaining between them. CDR1 and CDR2 from the germline V gene are SGHTS and YDEGEE. CDR3 amino acids: CASSLGVREGSPLHF. CDR3 coding DNA: TGTGCCAGCAGCTTGGGTGTCAGGGAGGGTTCACCCCTCCACTTT.

With respect to this clonotype: One end of the junction fails to match germline, which may point to a read error. The chain links TRBV2 to TRBJ1-2; D is undetermined. Germline V lookup: CDR1 SNHLY, CDR2 FYNNEI. There are 14 residues in the CDR3. The CDR3 here is CASSEWQLNYGYTF. DNA of the CDR3: TGCGCCAGCAGTGAGTGGCAGCTTAACTATGGCTACACCTTC.

This clonotype appeared once. J is TRBJ2-7 and V is TRBV14, with TRBD1 matching 8 bases. V was pared by 6 bases and J by 2 bases, with 9 bases of the junction left unmatched. This CDR3 is 15 amino acids long. Germline CDR1 SGHDN, CDR2 FVKESK. The CDR3 sequence: CASSVQGVPTYEQYF. In DNA, the CDR3 is TGTGCCAGCAGTGTACAGGGGGTCCCCACCTACGAGCAGTACTTC. Full variable domain (rest looked up from reference TRBV14 and TRBJ2-7): EAGVTQFPSHSVIEKGQTVTLRCDPISGHDNLYWYRRVMGKEIKFLLHFVKESKQDESGMPNNRFLAERTGGTYSTLKVQPAELEDSGVYFCASSVQGVPTYEQYFGPGTRLTVT.

This rearrangement joins TRBV7-8 to TRBJ1-2; possible D gene TRBD1, 6 bases. Trimming pared 6 bases from V and 3 bases from J, leaving 17 bases between. CDR1 and CDR2 from the germline V gene are SGHVS and FQNEAQ. The CDR3 runs 15 residues. The CDR3 DNA is TGTGCCAGCAGGAAAACAGGGATTTTCGACTATGGCTACACCTTC. It translates to CASRKTGIFDYGYTF. The whole variable domain, remainder taken from reference TRBV7-8 and TRBJ1-2, is GAGVSQSPRYKVAKRGQDVALRCDPISGHVSLFWYQQALGQGPEFLTYFQNEAQLDKSGLPSDRFFAERPEGSVSTLKIQRTQQEDSAVYLCASRKTGIFDYGYTFGSGTRLTVV.

The chain carries TRBV5-1 and TRBJ2-2; D unresolved. Per the germline V gene, CDR1 is SGHRS and CDR2 is YFSETQ. The CDR3 is 15 residues long. The germline V and J ends were trimmed by 2 bases and 4 bases, with 12 bases remaining between them. The CDR3 reads CASSFGQISTGELFF. CDR3 DNA: TGCGCCAGCAGCTTCGGGCAGATTAGCACCGGGGAGCTGTTTTTT.

CDR3 amino acids: CASRPDRGSPTGELFF. DNA for the CDR3: TGTGCCAGCAGACCCGACAGGGGGTCTCCCACCGGGGAGCTGTTTTTT. This chain connects TRBV7-3 to TRBJ2-2; 9 bases agree with TRBD1. The V gene end was trimmed by 6 bases and the J gene end by 4 bases; junction bases not matched to a gene: 9. CDR3 size: 16 residues. CDR1 is SGHTA and CDR2 is FQGTGA in the germline V gene.